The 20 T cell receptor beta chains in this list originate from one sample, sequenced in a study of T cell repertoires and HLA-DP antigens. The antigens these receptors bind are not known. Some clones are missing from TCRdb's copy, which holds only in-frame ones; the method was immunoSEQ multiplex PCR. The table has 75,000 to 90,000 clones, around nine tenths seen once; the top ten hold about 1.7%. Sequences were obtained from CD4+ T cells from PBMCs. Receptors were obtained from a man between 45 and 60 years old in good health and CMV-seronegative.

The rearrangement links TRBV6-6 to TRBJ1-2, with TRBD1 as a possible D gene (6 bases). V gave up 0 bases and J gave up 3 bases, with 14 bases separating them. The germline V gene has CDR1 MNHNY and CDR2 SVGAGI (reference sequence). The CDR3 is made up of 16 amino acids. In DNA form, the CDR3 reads TGTGCCAGCAGTTACTCGAAGACAGGCCCGGACTATGGCTACACCTTC. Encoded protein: CASSYSKTGPDYGYTF.

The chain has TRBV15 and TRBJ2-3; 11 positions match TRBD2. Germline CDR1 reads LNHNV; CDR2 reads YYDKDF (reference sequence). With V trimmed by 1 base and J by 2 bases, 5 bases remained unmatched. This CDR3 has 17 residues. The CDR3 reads CATSRVSSGRHTDTQYF. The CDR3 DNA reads TGTGCCACCAGCAGAGTGTCTAGCGGGAGGCACACAGATACGCAGTATTTT.

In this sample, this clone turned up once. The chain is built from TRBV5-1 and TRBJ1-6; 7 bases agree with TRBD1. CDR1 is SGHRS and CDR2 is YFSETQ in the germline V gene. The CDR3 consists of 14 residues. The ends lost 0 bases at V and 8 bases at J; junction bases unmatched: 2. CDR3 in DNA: TGCGCCAGCAGCTTGGAGGGGGCAGATTCACCCCTCCACTTT. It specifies CASSLEGADSPLHF.

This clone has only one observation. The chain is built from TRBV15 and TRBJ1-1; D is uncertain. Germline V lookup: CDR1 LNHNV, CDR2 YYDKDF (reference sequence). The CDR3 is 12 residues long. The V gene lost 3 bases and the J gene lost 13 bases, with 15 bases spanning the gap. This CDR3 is CATSSPTGKGFF. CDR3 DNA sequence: TGTGCCACCAGCAGTCCTACCGGAAAGGGTTTCTTT.

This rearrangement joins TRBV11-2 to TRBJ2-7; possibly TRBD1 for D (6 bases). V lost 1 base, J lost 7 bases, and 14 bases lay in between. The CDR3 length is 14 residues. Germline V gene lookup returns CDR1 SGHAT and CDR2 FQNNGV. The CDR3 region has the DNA TGTGCCAGCAGCTTAGGGGTAGGGGGTTCTGAGCAGTACTTC. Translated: CASSLGVGGSEQYF.

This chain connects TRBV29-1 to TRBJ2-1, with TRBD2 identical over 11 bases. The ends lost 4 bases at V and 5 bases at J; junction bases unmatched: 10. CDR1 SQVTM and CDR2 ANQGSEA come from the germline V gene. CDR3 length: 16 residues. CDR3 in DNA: TGCAGCGTTGTTGGGCTAGCGGGAGGATATAACAATGAGCAGTTCTTC. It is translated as CSVVGLAGGYNNEQFF.

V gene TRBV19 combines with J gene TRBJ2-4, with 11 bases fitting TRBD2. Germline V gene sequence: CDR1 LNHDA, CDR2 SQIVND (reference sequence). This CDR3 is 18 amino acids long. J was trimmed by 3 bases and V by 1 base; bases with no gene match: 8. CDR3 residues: CASSIGLAGGMVKNIQYF. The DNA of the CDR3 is TGTGCCAGTAGTATAGGGCTAGCGGGAGGAATGGTCAAAAACATTCAGTACTTC. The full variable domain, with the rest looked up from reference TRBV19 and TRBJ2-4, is DGGITQSPKYLFRKEGQNVTLSCEQNLNHDAMYWYRQDPGQGLRLIYYSQIVNDFQKGDIAEGYSVSREKKESFPLTVTSAQKNPTAFYLCASSIGLAGGMVKNIQYFGAGTRLSVL.

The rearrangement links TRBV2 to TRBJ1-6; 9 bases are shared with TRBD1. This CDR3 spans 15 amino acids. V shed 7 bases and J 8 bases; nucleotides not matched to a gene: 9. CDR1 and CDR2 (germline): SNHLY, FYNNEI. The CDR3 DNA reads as TGTGCCAGCAAGAGGGTGGGACAGGGTCATTCACCCCTCCACTTT. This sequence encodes CASKRVGQGHSPLHF.

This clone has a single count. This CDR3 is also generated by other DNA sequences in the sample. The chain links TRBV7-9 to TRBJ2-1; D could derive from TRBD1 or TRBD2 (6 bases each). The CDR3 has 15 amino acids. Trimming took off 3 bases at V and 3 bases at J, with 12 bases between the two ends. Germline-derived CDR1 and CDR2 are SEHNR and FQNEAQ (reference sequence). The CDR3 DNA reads TGTGCCAGCAGCTTTGTCAGGGGAGGCTACAATGAGCAGTTCTTC. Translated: CASSFVRGGYNEQFF.

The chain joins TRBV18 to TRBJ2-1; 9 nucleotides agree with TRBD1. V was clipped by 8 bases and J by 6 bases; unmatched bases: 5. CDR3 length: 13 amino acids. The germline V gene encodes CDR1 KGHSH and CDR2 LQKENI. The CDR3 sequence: CASGGQGGNEQFF. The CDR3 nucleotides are TGTGCCAGCGGGGGACAGGGAGGCAATGAGCAGTTCTTC.

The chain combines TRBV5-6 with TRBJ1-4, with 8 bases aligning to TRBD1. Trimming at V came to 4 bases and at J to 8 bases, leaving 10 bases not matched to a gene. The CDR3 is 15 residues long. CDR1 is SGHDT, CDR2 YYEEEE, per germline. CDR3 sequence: CASSLSGDRSEKLFF. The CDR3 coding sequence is TGTGCCAGCAGCCTCTCCGGGGACAGGTCCGAAAAACTGTTTTTT.

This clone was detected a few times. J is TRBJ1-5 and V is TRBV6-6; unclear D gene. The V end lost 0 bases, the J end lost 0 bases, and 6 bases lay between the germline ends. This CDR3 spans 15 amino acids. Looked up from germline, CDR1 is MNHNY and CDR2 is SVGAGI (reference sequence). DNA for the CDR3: TGTGCCAGCAGTTACTCGGGTAATAGCAATCAGCCCCAGCATTTT. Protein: CASSYSGNSNQPQHF.

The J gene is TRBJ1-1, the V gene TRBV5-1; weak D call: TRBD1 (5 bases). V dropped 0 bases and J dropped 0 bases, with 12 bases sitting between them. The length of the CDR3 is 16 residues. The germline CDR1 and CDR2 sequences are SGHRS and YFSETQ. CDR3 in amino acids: CASSLVAGSVNTEAFF. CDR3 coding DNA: TGCGCCAGCAGCTTGGTTGCAGGGTCCGTGAACACTGAAGCTTTCTTT.

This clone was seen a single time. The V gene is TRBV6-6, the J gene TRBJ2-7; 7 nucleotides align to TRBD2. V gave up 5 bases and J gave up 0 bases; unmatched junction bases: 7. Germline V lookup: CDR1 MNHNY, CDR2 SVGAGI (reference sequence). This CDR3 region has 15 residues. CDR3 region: CASSATSISSYEQYF. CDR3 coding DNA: TGTGCCAGCAGTGCGACTAGCATAAGCTCCTACGAGCAGTACTTC.

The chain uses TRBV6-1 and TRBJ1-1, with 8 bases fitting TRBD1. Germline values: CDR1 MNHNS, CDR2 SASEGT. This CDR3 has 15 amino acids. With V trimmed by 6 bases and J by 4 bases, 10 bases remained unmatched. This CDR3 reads CASSAYRGSATEAFF. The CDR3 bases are TGTGCCAGCAGCGCCTACAGGGGGTCGGCCACTGAAGCTTTCTTT.

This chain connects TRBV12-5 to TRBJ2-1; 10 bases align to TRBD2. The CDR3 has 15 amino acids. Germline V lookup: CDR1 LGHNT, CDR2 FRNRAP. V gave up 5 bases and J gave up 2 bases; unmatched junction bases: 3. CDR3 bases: TGTGCTAGTGGTAAAAGCGGGGGGGCCTACAATGAGCAGTTCTTC. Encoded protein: CASGKSGGAYNEQFF.

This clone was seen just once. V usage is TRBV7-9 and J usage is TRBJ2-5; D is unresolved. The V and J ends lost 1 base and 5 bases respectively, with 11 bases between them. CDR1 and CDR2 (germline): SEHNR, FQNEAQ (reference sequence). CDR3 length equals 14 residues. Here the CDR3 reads CASSLEGIKETQYF. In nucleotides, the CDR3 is TGTGCCAGCAGCTTAGAAGGAATCAAGGAGACCCAGTACTTC.

The CDR3 here is CAWSWGTNTGELFF. CDR3 coding DNA: TGTGCCTGGAGTTGGGGGACGAACACCGGGGAGCTGTTTTTT. The gene calls are TRBV30 and TRBJ2-2; D assignment may be TRBD1 or TRBD2 (5 bases each). V was pared by 2 bases and J by 0 bases, with 7 bases between. Per the germline V gene, CDR1 is GTSNPN and CDR2 is SVGIG (reference sequence). This CDR3 contains 14 residues.

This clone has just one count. As DNA, the CDR3 is TGTGCCAGCAGCATAGCGGGCGCGGATACGCAGTATTTT. Encoded protein: CASSIAGADTQYF. This chain joins TRBV11-3 and TRBJ2-3, with 7 bases fitting TRBD2. The CDR3 has 13 amino acids. Germline CDR1 and CDR2: SGHNT and YENEEA. V trimming: 5 bases; J trimming: 6 bases; junction bases outside the gene matches: 5.

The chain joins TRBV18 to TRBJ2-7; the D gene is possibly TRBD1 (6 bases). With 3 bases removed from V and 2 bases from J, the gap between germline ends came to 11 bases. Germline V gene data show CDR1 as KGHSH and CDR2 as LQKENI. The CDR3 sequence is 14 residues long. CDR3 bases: TGTGCCAGCTCACCTGGGACATCCACCTACGAGCAGTACTTC. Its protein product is CASSPGTSTYEQYF.